This paragraph reports one T cell receptor beta chain. Its specificity is not known. The sample belongs to a study of OX40 agonist ivuxolimab in advanced cancers. In the study overall: Dose-escalation patients' cancers were hepatocellular carcinoma, melanoma, renal cell or head and neck cancer. Study conclusions and caveats: Antigen specificity of clonally expanded peripheral T cells was not established. Some nonresponders likewise displayed low normalized T-cell clonal expansion.

Clones were read by immunoSEQ multiplex PCR, and TCRdb kept only the in-frame ones, dropping some. The sample has approximately 90,000 clones, more than 80% seen once. Excluded were patients having autoimmune disease history or systemic immunosuppression. CDR3 length: 14 residues. The V gene lost 0 bases and the J gene lost 5 bases, with 14 bases spanning the gap. Germline loops: CDR1 GTSNPN, CDR2 SVGIG (reference sequence). The sequencing used CD4+ or CD8+ T cells sorted from blood, collected in a trial of the OX40 agonist ivuxolimab. The receptor comes from an adult with an advanced solid tumor such as melanoma, head and neck, liver or kidney cancer. The chain couples TRBV30 to TRBJ2-7, with a possible D match to TRBD2 (5 bases). The DNA of the CDR3 is TGTGCCTGGAGTGTGTTCACGGAAGCGGACGAGCAGTACTTC. Encoded protein: CAWSVFTEADEQYF.